A single T cell receptor (beta chain) is shown here with its context. The antigen is unknown. This entry comes from a study of T cells expressing NK-cell markers. Study findings and constraints: Each of roughly six donors carried dominant NKG2C+ clonotypes accounting for roughly 1.0-7.5% of CD8+ T cells. There remained a lack of clarity about HCMV specificity of expanded NKG2C+ T cell clones.

TCR beta libraries carry UMIs added by 5'RACE template switching. TCRdb reprocessed the 5' RACE reads and reports one entry per CDR3 protein, with no DNA. The listing contains hundreds of thousands of distinct CDR3 sequences. The germline V gene encodes CDR1 DFQATT and CDR2 SNEGSKA (reference sequence). This CDR3 has 17 residues. Sequenced: blood T cells: a sorted CD56 or NKG2C T cell subset, CD4+ or CD8+ T cells, or bulk PBMC T cells (not recorded which). The rearrangement uses TRBV20-1 and TRBJ2-7; without DNA, the TCRdb call of TRBD1 cannot be checked. The receptor was isolated from a woman aged 18 to 75 in good health. The CDR3 protein is CSAREPWGQGSNYEQYF.